A few counts support the clone carrying this T cell receptor beta chain. TCRdb ran MiXCR on the 5' RACE reads and lists one entry per CDR3 protein. In the table there are roughly 240,000 distinct CDR3 sequences, 15% to 20% of which are singletons. This sample was included in a study of T-cell memory formation after mild COVID-19. This CDR3 is 15 amino acids long. Germline assignment: CDR1 SGHRS and CDR2 YFSETQ. The junction had 9 bases not matched to a gene; V was cut back by 3 bases and J by 4 bases. The chain couples TRBV5-1 to TRBJ1-1; 7 bases agree with TRBD1. The sequencing sample was made of PBMCs or a T cell subset sorted from them (not recorded which). This receptor was identified in a man between 18 and 35 years old who had mild COVID-19 (a few samples of this study predate the infection). Cell type and time point are not known. The CDR3 DNA reads TGCGCCAGCAGCTCCCAACGGACAGGATTCACTGAAGCTTTCTTT. It translates to CASSSQRTGFTEAFF.